Sequencing of this T cell receptor beta chain was carried out in a study of CXCR3-negative and CXCR3-positive naive CD8 T cells (dated by TCRdb to between 2017 and 2020). Background for the entire study: Some 130 million TRB reads were obtained in total, roughly 1.5 +/- 0.3 million reads per library. TRBV-TRBJ cluster analysis included naive subsets from five or six donors and memory cells from 3 donors. Data from about ten donors, pooled across two independent experiments, went into the diversity and physicochemical repertoire analyses.

The sequencer was a NextSeq 550. The Human TCR Profiling Kit (MiLaboratory) was used to make UMI-labeled 5' RACE TRB cDNA libraries. cDNA synthesis used the entire amount of extracted RNA, and PCR amplification then used the entire amount of cDNA produced. Libraries were prepared in parallel with an identical number of PCR cycles. Under the source paper's analysis protocol: About 52,000 +/- 9,100 unique UMI-labeled TRB cDNA molecules per library were extracted with MIGEC and MiXCR, with at least two reads per UMI required. On average, each library contained approximately 40,000 +/- 10,000 functional in-frame TRB CDR3 nucleotide clonotypes without stop codons. Diversity metrics, including normalized Shannon-Wiener and Chao1, were computed in VDJtools after downsampling to 5000 UMI-labeled TRB molecules per sample. Clonotype-size-weighted physicochemical properties of the central five CDR3 residues (interaction energy, strength, volume and Kidera factor 4) were computed in VDJtools. The reads went through TCRdb reprocessing, and each CDR3 protein sequence gets one entry with no DNA. These V and J calls derive from TCRdb rather than the authors' analysis. The sample's records list 150,000 or so distinct CDR3 sequences. Of the sample, 0.29% falls within the top ten clones.

Each CD8+ T cell subset was flow-sorted in triplicate, with over 250,000 cells per subset placed directly into RLT lysis buffer. Naive CD8+ T cells were defined stringently as CD45RO-CCR7+CD27+CD95- to exclude memory contaminants. Standard density gradient centrifugation was used to isolate peripheral blood mononuclear cells from buffy coats. Naive CXCR3-negative and CXCR3-positive CD8+ T cells were flow-sorted using a FACSAria III. Total RNA was extracted from sorted cells with an RNeasy Mini Kit. Reading the germline V gene (reference sequence) gives CDR1 LNHDA and CDR2 SQIVND. The CDR3 spans 12 residues, from the cysteine through the phenylalanine. No DNA accompanies this entry. Here is what the overall study found, with its caveats: CXCR3 expression partially decreased after cryopreservation, so most assays used freshly isolated PBMCs. Compared with CXCR3-negative naive cells, CXCR3-positive naive cells had TRB CDR3s with higher hydrophobicity (lower Kidera factor 4), lower energy, and higher strength and volume indices. Both naive subsets had comparably high repertoire diversity, while memory CD8+ T cells had much lower repertoire diversity. Because surface CD5, which is linked to self-reactivity in mice, was comparable between the naive subsets, TCR interaction strength was also inferred from the physicochemical properties of TRB CDR3s. TRBV-TRBJ usage was similar between naive CXCR3-negative and CXCR3-positive cells from the same donor, while memory cells showed distinct patterns.

A remark on this clonotype: This receptor's antigen is unknown.

This sequence originates from a human donor in good health. Some clones in this sample may be carry-over from other donors' samples. This chain is built from TRBV19 and TRBJ2-3. Material: naive CXCR3- CD8+ T cells from blood. Sample cell subset or site, as interpreted from the label and publication: CD45RO-CCR7+CD27+CD95- naive CD8+ T cells lacking CXCR3 (TNR3-). The CDR3 protein: CATSPGSDTQYF.